Below are 16 T cell receptor beta chains sequenced from a single sample in a study of T cell responses to AZD1222 COVID-19 vaccine. Repertoires were generated with immunoSEQ multiplex PCR, while TCRdb's copy carries only in-frame clones and drops some. The table has 130,000 to 150,000 clones, around 90% seen once. The sequences come from peripheral blood, collected on day 0 of MenACWY control vaccination. These receptors originate from an adult in good health.

The sample holds a few counts of this clone. The chain recombines TRBV10-3 with TRBJ1-3; no firm D call. Trimming pared 3 bases from V and 3 bases from J, leaving 9 bases between. Per germline, CDR1 ENHRY and CDR2 SYGVKD. CDR3 length equals 14 residues. CDR3 nucleotides: TGTGCCATCAGTGACGAAGGGTTTGGAAACACCATATATTTT. Translated: CAISDEGFGNTIYF.

The genes are TRBV10-3 and TRBJ2-7; a weak D match, TRBD2 (6 bases). The CDR3 contains 13 residues. Deletions cut 11 bases from V and 2 bases from J, with 16 bases between. CDR1 is ENHRY and CDR2 is SYGVKD in the germline V gene. In nucleotides, the CDR3 is TGTGCCGGCGGAGGGTATGGAGCCTACGAGCAGTACTTC. This codes for CAGGGYGAYEQYF.

The V call is TRBV6-1, the J call TRBJ2-1; D call uncertain. Germline values: CDR1 MNHNS, CDR2 SASEGT. The CDR3 contains 16 residues. Trimming shortened V by 3 bases and J by 2 bases, and 14 bases separated the two germline ends. CDR3 region: CASSDPPRKTYNEQFF. CDR3 nucleotide sequence: TGTGCCAGCAGTGACCCGCCTAGGAAAACCTACAATGAGCAGTTCTTC.

The V gene is TRBV18, the J gene TRBJ2-7; D not resolved. This CDR3 has 14 residues. Germline V CDR1 and CDR2: KGHSH, LQKENI. Trimming left V 6 bases short and J 0 bases short, with 12 bases between. The CDR3 DNA sequence: TGTGCCAGCTCGCCCCAAGTCCTCTCCTACGAGCAGTACTTC. It encodes CASSPQVLSYEQYF. The whole variable domain, remainder taken from reference TRBV18 and TRBJ2-7, is NAGVMQNPRHLVRRRGQEARLRCSPMKGHSHVYWYRQLPEEGLKFMVYLQKENIIDESGMPKERFSAEFPKEGPSILRIQQVVRGDSAAYFCASSPQVLSYEQYFGPGTRLTVT.

The chain employs TRBV15 and TRBJ1-1, with no clear D. Germline V gene sequence: CDR1 LNHNV, CDR2 YYDKDF (reference sequence). V was cut by 5 bases and J by 8 bases, with 18 bases left in between. CDR3 length: 14 residues. The CDR3 nucleotides are TGTGCCACCAGCCCAGGCGGCCGAACTATAGAAGCTTTCTTT. Residues: CATSPGGRTIEAFF.

The genes are TRBV6-5 and TRBJ2-5, with D perhaps given as TRBD1 or TRBD2 (5 bases each). Germline V gene sequence: CDR1 MNHEY, CDR2 SVGAGI. CDR3 length: 15 residues. V shed 2 bases and J shed 4 bases, with 14 bases lying between them. The CDR3 spells CASSYQRGERETQYF. The DNA for the CDR3 is TGTGCCAGCAGTTACCAGAGGGGTGAACGAGAGACCCAGTACTTC.

J is TRBJ1-3 and V is TRBV7-9, with D possibly TRBD1 on 5 matching bases. Trimming pared 2 bases from V and 8 bases from J, leaving 10 bases between. The CDR3 runs to 13 residues. Germline assignment: CDR1 SEHNR and CDR2 FQNEAQ (reference sequence). CDR3 sequence (DNA): TGTGCCAGCAGCTTATCCGGGGACTACACCATATATTTT. This gives the protein CASSLSGDYTIYF.

In its sample, this clone was seen once. This chain connects TRBV18 to TRBJ1-5; maybe TRBD1 (5 bases). Trimming took 4 bases from V and 6 from J, leaving 16 bases between them. Germline V gene data show CDR1 as KGHSH and CDR2 as LQKENI. This CDR3 contains 15 residues. The CDR3: CASSLGGASGQPQHF. The CDR3 DNA follows: TGTGCCAGCTCACTTGGCGGGGCGTCGGGTCAGCCCCAGCATTTT.

The V gene is TRBV27, the J gene TRBJ2-7; 7 nucleotides line up with TRBD2. Germline assignment: CDR1 MNHEY and CDR2 SMNVEV (reference sequence). The CDR3 sequence is 14 residues long. J was trimmed by 7 bases and V by 6 bases; bases with no gene match: 12. The chain's CDR3 is CASSPSPDGREQYF. The CDR3 DNA reads TGTGCCAGCAGCCCTAGCCCCGACGGGAGGGAGCAGTACTTC.

The gene calls are TRBV7-2 and TRBJ2-2, with D possibly being TRBD2 (6 bases). CDR1 is SGHTA, CDR2 FQGNSA, per germline. The CDR3 is 16 residues long. V lost 5 bases and J 0 bases, leaving 13 bases between the germline ends. This CDR3 reads CASSPERVANTGELFF. As DNA, the CDR3 is TGTGCCAGCAGCCCTGAGCGGGTTGCGAACACCGGGGAGCTGTTTTTT.

This chain connects TRBV6-5 to TRBJ2-7; 9 bases are shared with TRBD2. V lost 0 bases to trimming and J lost 9 bases; unmatched junction nucleotides: 9. CDR1 and CDR2 (germline): MNHEY, SVGAGI. This CDR3 region has 15 residues. The CDR3 here is CASSYSIYSGGVQYF. CDR3 nucleotides: TGTGCCAGCAGTTACTCGATATATAGCGGGGGCGTGCAGTACTTC.

V is TRBV7-9 and J is TRBJ1-1; TRBD1 might be the D (6 bases). The V end lost 7 bases, the J end lost 0 bases, and 12 bases lay between the germline ends. Germline loops: CDR1 SEHNR, CDR2 FQNEAQ (reference sequence). This CDR3 is 14 amino acids long. CDR3 loop: CASTRGGMNTEAFF. The CDR3 DNA follows: TGTGCCAGCACGCGAGGGGGGATGAACACTGAAGCTTTCTTT.

The rearrangement joins TRBV3-1 (or the pseudogene TRBV3-2) to TRBJ1-1; 11 bases map to TRBD1. Germline-derived CDR1 and CDR2 are LGHDT and YNNKEL (reference sequence). CDR3 length equals 16 residues. J lost 5 bases, V lost 4 bases, and 9 bases had no gene match. CDR3 sequence: CASSLLDRGRKTEAFF. The DNA of the CDR3 is TGTGCCAGCAGCCTTTTGGACAGGGGGCGAAAAACTGAAGCTTTCTTT.

The V gene is TRBV28, the J gene TRBJ1-1, with a possible D match to TRBD1 (5 bases). Germline V gene lookup returns CDR1 MDHEN and CDR2 SYDVKM. The CDR3 has 13 amino acids. V was shortened by 6 bases and J by 1 base, with 9 bases between the two germline ends. CDR3 amino acids: CASSMTENTEAFF. The CDR3 nucleotides are TGTGCCAGCAGCATGACAGAGAACACTGAAGCTTTCTTT.

V and J are TRBV9 and TRBJ1-3; D remains ambiguous. The CDR3 is 15 residues long. Trimming took 1 base from V and 10 from J, leaving 18 bases between them. CDR1 is SGDLS and CDR2 is YYNGEE in the germline V gene. CDR3 in amino acids: CASSVLRDPPSTIYF. CDR3 coding DNA: TGTGCCAGCAGCGTACTGAGGGATCCCCCTTCTACCATATATTTT.

The V gene is TRBV6-5, the J gene TRBJ2-2; D is perhaps TRBD2 (5 bases). In germline, CDR1 is MNHEY, CDR2 SVGAGI. V was shortened by 0 bases and J by 3 bases, with 5 bases between the two germline ends. The CDR3 has 14 residues. As DNA, the CDR3 is TGTGCCAGCAGTTACTCGAGGGACACCGGGGAGCTGTTTTTT. This gives the protein CASSYSRDTGELFF.